This T cell receptor (beta chain) was profiled in a study of shared clonotypes between healthy human individuals. Background on the study: CD8 memory received one plate per donor, CD8 naive two, CD4 memory three and CD4 naive three.

Trimming left V 0 bases short and J 2 bases short, with 8 bases between. CDR1 is MNHEY and CDR2 is SMNVEV in the germline V gene (reference sequence). This CDR3 is 14 amino acids long. Libraries were prepared by immunoSEQ multiplex PCR; TCRdb keeps only in-frame clonotypes and omits some of them. Of roughly 680,000 clones listed, approximately 77% are singletons. Sequenced input: memory CD4+ T cells sorted from blood. The subset was: CD45RA-negative fraction. The TCR was taken from a woman aged 30 to 39 in good health. The rearrangement uses TRBV27 and TRBJ2-7; D unresolved. CDR3 in amino acids: CASSLSTNTYEQYF. The DNA for the CDR3 is TGTGCCAGCAGTTTATCGACAAATACCTACGAGCAGTACTTC.